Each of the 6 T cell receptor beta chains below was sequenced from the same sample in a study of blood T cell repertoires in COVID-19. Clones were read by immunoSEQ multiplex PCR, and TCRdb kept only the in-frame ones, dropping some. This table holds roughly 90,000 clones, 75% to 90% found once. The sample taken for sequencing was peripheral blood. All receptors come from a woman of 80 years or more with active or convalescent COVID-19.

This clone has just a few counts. The CDR3 coding sequence is TGTGCCAGTAGTATGGGGAGTGGCAATCAGCCCCAGCATTTT. Amino acids: CASSMGSGNQPQHF. The chain uses TRBV19 and TRBJ1-5; D not certain. CDR3 length: 14 residues. The V gene's germline CDR1 is LNHDA and CDR2 SQIVND (reference sequence). The V and J ends lost 3 bases and 2 bases respectively, with 8 bases between them.

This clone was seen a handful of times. The CDR3 nucleotides read TGTGCCAGCAGCGTAGATACAGACTATAATTCACCCCTCCACTTT. Protein product: CASSVDTDYNSPLHF. The chain joins TRBV9 to TRBJ1-6, with D unclear. Germline assignment: CDR1 SGDLS and CDR2 YYNGEE. Trimming removed 0 bases at V and 3 bases at J, with 7 bases between. CDR3 length equals 15 residues.

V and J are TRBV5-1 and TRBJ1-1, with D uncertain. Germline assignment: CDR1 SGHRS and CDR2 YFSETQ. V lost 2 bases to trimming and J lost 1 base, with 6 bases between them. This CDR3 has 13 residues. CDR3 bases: TGCGCCAGCAGCTTTCGGGAGAACACTGAAGCTTTCTTT. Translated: CASSFRENTEAFF.

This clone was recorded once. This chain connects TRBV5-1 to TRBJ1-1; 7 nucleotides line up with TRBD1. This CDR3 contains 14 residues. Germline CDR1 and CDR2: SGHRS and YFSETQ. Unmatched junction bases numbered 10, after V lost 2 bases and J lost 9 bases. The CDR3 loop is CASSLMTGLGKAFF. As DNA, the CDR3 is TGCGCCAGCAGCTTAATGACAGGGCTAGGGAAAGCTTTCTTT. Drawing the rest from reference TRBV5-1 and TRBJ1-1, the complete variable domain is KAGVTQTPRYLIKTRGQQVTLSCSPISGHRSVSWYQQTPGQGLQFLFEYFSETQRNKGNFPGRFSGRQFSNSRSEMNVSTLELGDSALYLCASSLMTGLGKAFFGQGTRLTVV.

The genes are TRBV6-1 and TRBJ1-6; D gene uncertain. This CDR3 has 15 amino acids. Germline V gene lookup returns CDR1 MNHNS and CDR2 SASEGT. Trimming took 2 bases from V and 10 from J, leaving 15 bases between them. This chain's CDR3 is CASSELLAVGSPLHF. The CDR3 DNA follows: TGTGCCAGCAGTGAACTACTGGCGGTTGGATCACCCCTCCACTTT.

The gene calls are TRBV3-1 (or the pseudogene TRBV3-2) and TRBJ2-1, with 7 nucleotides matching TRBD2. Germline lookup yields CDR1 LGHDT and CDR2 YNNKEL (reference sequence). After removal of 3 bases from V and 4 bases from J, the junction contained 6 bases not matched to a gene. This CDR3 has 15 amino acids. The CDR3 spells CASSQWLAEYNEQFF. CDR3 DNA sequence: TGTGCCAGCAGCCAGTGGCTAGCGGAATACAATGAGCAGTTCTTC.